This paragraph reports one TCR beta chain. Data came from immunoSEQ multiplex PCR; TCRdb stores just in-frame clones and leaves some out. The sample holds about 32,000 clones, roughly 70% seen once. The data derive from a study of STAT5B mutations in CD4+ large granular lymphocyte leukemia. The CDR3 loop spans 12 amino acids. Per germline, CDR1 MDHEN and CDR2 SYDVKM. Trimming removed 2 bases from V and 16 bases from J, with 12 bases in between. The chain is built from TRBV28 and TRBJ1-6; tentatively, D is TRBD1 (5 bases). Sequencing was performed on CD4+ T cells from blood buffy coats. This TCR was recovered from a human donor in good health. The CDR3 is CASSLPTQGLHF. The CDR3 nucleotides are TGTGCCAGCAGTTTACCCACCCAGGGACTCCACTTT.